What follows are 21 T cell receptor beta chains derived from one specimen sequenced in a study of T cell changes during pregnancy in multiple sclerosis. The assay was immunoSEQ multiplex PCR, and TCRdb's table has in-frame clones only and misses some. The table includes around 20,000 clones, about 90% detected once. The input for sequencing was CD8+ T cells from peripheral blood mononuclear cells, taken after pregnancy. The source is a female donor in good health, enrolled as a control in a pregnancy study.

The rearrangement links TRBV6-1 to TRBJ2-7, with D hard to call. The ends were cut back, 1 base at V and 0 bases at J, with 10 bases in the middle. This CDR3 spans 15 amino acids. Per germline, CDR1 MNHNS and CDR2 SASEGT. DNA for the CDR3: TGTGCCAGCAGTGAAGGGAACAGCCTCTCCTACGAGCAGTACTTC. This encodes CASSEGNSLSYEQYF.

The chain joins TRBV7-7 to TRBJ2-6; D not resolved. From germline, CDR1 is SSHAT and CDR2 FNYEAQ (reference sequence). The CDR3 totals 15 residues. V dropped 6 bases and J dropped 5 bases, with 14 bases sitting between them. In DNA, the CDR3 is TGTGCCAGCAGAGTGCCACAAAGTCGGGCCAACGTCCTGACTTTC. Amino acid sequence: CASRVPQSRANVLTF.

The V call is TRBV4-1, the J call TRBJ1-6, with D tentatively TRBD1 (6 bases). Germline V gene sequence: CDR1 MGHRA, CDR2 YSYEKL. V lost 1 base and J 4 bases, leaving 8 bases between the germline ends. The CDR3 contains 15 residues. The CDR3 sequence: CASSQGTVYNSPLHF. The CDR3 coding sequence is TGCGCCAGCAGCCAAGGGACAGTATATAATTCACCCCTCCACTTT.

This chain connects TRBV21-1 to TRBJ1-5; the listed D gene, TRBD1, was not tested against the DNA. TRBV21-1 represents a pseudogene. The CDR3 runs 16 residues. This chain's CDR3 is CASSKVRQKRNQPQHF. In nucleotides, the CDR3 is TGTGCCAGCAGCAAAGTTCGACAGAAACGCAATCAGCCCCAGCATTTT.

CDR3: CASSYIGQGTYEQYF. The CDR3 coding sequence is TGTGCCAGCAGCTACATCGGGCAGGGGACCTACGAGCAGTACTTC. This chain joins TRBV11-3 and TRBJ2-7; maybe TRBD1 (6 bases). Germline assignment: CDR1 SGHNT and CDR2 YENEEA. The germline V and J ends were trimmed by 4 bases and 2 bases, with 15 bases remaining between them. CDR3 length equals 15 residues.

The V and J genes are TRBV5-6 and TRBJ1-1; TRBD1 is a possible D gene (5 bases). This CDR3 spans 15 amino acids. Trimming shortened V by 0 bases and J by 2 bases, and 11 bases separated the two germline ends. Germline V gives CDR1 SGHDT, CDR2 YYEEEE. This CDR3 reads CASSLGAQGNTEAFF. The CDR3 region has the DNA TGTGCCAGCAGCTTGGGCGCGCAGGGAAACACTGAAGCTTTCTTT.

The J gene is TRBJ2-1, the V gene TRBV30; 7 bases line up with TRBD1. This CDR3 has 13 amino acids. Germline loops: CDR1 GTSNPN, CDR2 SVGIG (reference sequence). Losses at the gene ends were 7 bases for V and 0 bases for J; bases not matched to a gene: 3. CDR3 bases: TGTGCCTTGACAGGGAACTCCTACAATGAGCAGTTCTTC. Its protein is CALTGNSYNEQFF.

This chain links TRBV4-3 with TRBJ1-4; D possibly corresponds to TRBD1 (6 bases). V was pared by 1 base and J by 8 bases, with 14 bases between. This CDR3 is built from 15 residues. The germline V gene encodes CDR1 LGHNA and CDR2 YSLEER. The CDR3 DNA follows: TGCGCCAGCAGCCAAGCCAGGGGCCCAGGGGAAAAACTGTTTTTT. Its translation: CASSQARGPGEKLFF.

The rearrangement uses TRBV19 and TRBJ1-2; the D is unclear. V lost 1 base to trimming and J lost 7 bases, with 7 bases between them. The germline V gene encodes CDR1 LNHDA and CDR2 SQIVND (reference sequence). The CDR3 has 12 residues. The CDR3 spells CASSIGGSGYTF. The CDR3 bases are TGTGCCAGTAGTATAGGAGGGAGTGGCTACACCTTC.

This sequence joins TRBV19 and TRBJ2-3; D is uncertain. Germline V gene lookup returns CDR1 LNHDA and CDR2 SQIVND (reference sequence). V was cut by 4 bases and J by 2 bases, with 7 bases left in between. The length of the CDR3 is 13 residues. The CDR3 region is CASSTRITDTQYF. Written as DNA, the CDR3 is TGTGCCAGTAGTACGCGCATCACAGATACGCAGTATTTT.

The J gene is TRBJ1-2, the V gene TRBV7-2, with 8 bases identical to TRBD1. Looked up from germline, CDR1 is SGHTA and CDR2 is FQGNSA. The length of the CDR3 is 15 residues. V lost 5 bases to trimming and J lost 5 bases; unmatched junction nucleotides: 10. The CDR3 protein is CASSQDRANLYGYTF. The CDR3 bases are TGTGCCAGCAGCCAGGACAGGGCCAACCTGTATGGCTACACCTTC. Based on the CDR3 plus reference TRBV7-2 and TRBJ1-2, the full variable domain is GAGVSQSPSNKVTEKGKDVELRCDPISGHTALYWYRQSLGQGLEFLIYFQGNSAPDKSGLPSDRFSAERTGGSVSTLTIQRTQQEDSAVYLCASSQDRANLYGYTFGSGTRLTVV.

The V gene is TRBV15, the J gene TRBJ1-5; D is uncertain. Germline CDR1 and CDR2: LNHNV and YYDKDF (reference sequence). The CDR3 runs to 16 residues. The V end lost 8 bases, the J end lost 2 bases, and 19 bases lay between the germline ends. The CDR3 DNA is TGTGCCACCGAGCCAACACGAAGAGGAGGCAATCAGCCCCAGCATTTT. Its protein product is CATEPTRRGGNQPQHF.

DNA of the CDR3: TGTGCCAGCAGTCGAACAGTCTACGAGCAGTACTTC. The encoded protein is CASSRTVYEQYF. This rearrangement joins TRBV27 to TRBJ2-7; D gene uncertain. CDR3 size: 12 residues. Germline V gene data show CDR1 as MNHEY and CDR2 as SMNVEV (reference sequence). With 5 bases removed from V and 3 bases from J, the gap between germline ends came to 8 bases.

The chain couples TRBV19 to TRBJ1-3; TRBD1 matches at 7 bases. This CDR3 is 16 amino acids long. The V gene's germline CDR1 is LNHDA and CDR2 SQIVND (reference sequence). V shed 3 bases, J shed 0 bases, and the junction held 5 bases outside the gene matches. The CDR3 DNA reads TGTGCCAGTAGTATGAACAGGGGAAGCTCTGGAAACACCATATATTTT. Translated, it gives CASSMNRGSSGNTIYF.

The rearrangement links TRBV15 to TRBJ2-7; 9 bases are shared with TRBD1. Looked up from germline, CDR1 is LNHNV and CDR2 is YYDKDF (reference sequence). The CDR3 has 15 amino acids. V gave up 0 bases and J gave up 5 bases; unmatched junction bases: 5. In nucleotides, the CDR3 is TGTGCCACCAGCAGAGAGGACAGGGGTTCGGACGAGCAGTACTTC. Its translation: CATSREDRGSDEQYF.

This chain links TRBV6-6 with TRBJ2-3; D not certain. CDR1 and CDR2 from the germline V gene are MNHNY and SVGAGI (reference sequence). The V end was cut by 5 bases, the J end by 1 base, with 10 bases between. The CDR3 extends over 14 amino acids. The CDR3, as DNA: TGTGCCAGCAGTAGCGTCAGAGGCACAGATACGCAGTATTTT. This encodes CASSSVRGTDTQYF.

The chain carries TRBV5-6 and TRBJ2-7; TRBD1 matches at 7 bases. This CDR3 spans 16 amino acids. CDR1 is SGHDT, CDR2 YYEEEE, per germline. J was trimmed by 1 base and V by 4 bases; bases with no gene match: 11. CDR3 nucleotide sequence: TGTGCCAGCAGCCTAGGACAGGAGCTGCCTTCCTACGAGCAGTACTTC. It specifies CASSLGQELPSYEQYF.

This clone has a single count. V is TRBV30 and J is TRBJ1-3, with D perhaps matching TRBD1 (6 bases). Trimming shortened V by 0 bases and J by 0 bases, and 9 bases separated the two germline ends. Germline CDR1 reads GTSNPN; CDR2 reads SVGIG (reference sequence). The CDR3 has 15 amino acids. CDR3 nucleotides: TGTGCCTGGAGTGTACAGGGCTACTCTGGAAACACCATATATTTT. The encoded protein is CAWSVQGYSGNTIYF.

Sample share makes this clone medium-sized. Other DNA variants within this sample encode the same CDR3. V usage is TRBV7-6 and J usage is TRBJ2-1, with 7 bases lining up with TRBD2. Germline loops: CDR1 SGHVS, CDR2 FNYEAQ. The CDR3 has 14 residues. Trimming at V came to 0 bases and at J to 4 bases, leaving 0 bases not matched to a gene. As DNA, the CDR3 is TGTGCCAGCAGCTTAGCGGGGGGGTACAATGAGCAGTTCTTC. Translation: CASSLAGGYNEQFF.

The V call is TRBV4-3, the J call TRBJ2-4; possible D gene TRBD2, 6 bases. V was trimmed by 1 base and J by 9 bases, leaving 10 bases between them. Germline-derived CDR1 and CDR2 are LGHNA and YSLEER. This CDR3 is 13 amino acids long. DNA of the CDR3: TGCGCCAGCAGCCAAGGGCAGGGAGGCATTCAGTACTTC. It encodes CASSQGQGGIQYF.

This chain uses TRBV7-2 with TRBJ2-7, with 7 bases identical to TRBD1. Germline V gene sequence: CDR1 SGHTA, CDR2 FQGNSA. Trimming removed 3 bases from V and 4 bases from J; junction bases left unmatched: 3. The CDR3 is 13 residues long. For the CDR3, the DNA is TGTGCCAGCAGCTTGGGACAGTTTTACGAGCAGTACTTC. Protein: CASSLGQFYEQYF.